These 21 T cell receptor beta chains were sequenced from one sample in a study of blood T cells in healthy people across ages. Combining a sample-barcoded 5' primer with a J-beta primer mix, a second PCR ran for 7 to 11 cycles. TCRdb re-analysed the 5' RACE reads in MiXCR, keeping a single row per CDR3 protein. The repertoire has about 1,500,000 distinct CDR3 sequences, 35% to 45% of them found once; the top ten carry approximately 7.9%. What was sequenced was blood. The receptors were gathered from a woman aged 18 to 35 in good health.

The rearrangement uses TRBV10-2 and TRBJ2-4; D is unclear. The DNA matches TRBJ2-7 better at its end, which makes the J call doubtful. Germline CDR1 reads WSHSY; CDR2 reads SAAADI. The CDR3 contains 15 residues. CDR3 loop: CASNSDQSIFPEQYF. In DNA, the CDR3 is TGCGCCAGCAACTCGGACCAAAGCATCTTCCCCGAGCAGTACTTC.

This chain connects TRBV28 to TRBJ1-1; D is perhaps TRBD1 (5 bases). The CDR3 loop spans 12 amino acids. Germline CDR1 reads MDHEN; CDR2 reads SYDVKM. V was clipped by 7 bases and J by 11 bases, with 17 bases between them. CDR3 region: CASKVPGGDAFF. The CDR3 coding sequence is TGTGCCAGCAAAGTTCCGGGGGGAGACGCTTTCTTT.

V is TRBV10-3 and J is TRBJ2-1; 7 bases map to TRBD2. J was trimmed by 0 bases and V by 2 bases; bases with no gene match: 10. Germline assignment: CDR1 ENHRY and CDR2 SYGVKD. The CDR3 covers 18 residues. The CDR3 DNA reads as TGTGCCATCAGTGAGCGGGACTTAGCGGGCAGCTCCTACAATGAGCAGTTCTTC. As protein: CAISERDLAGSSYNEQFF.

The rearrangement links TRBV12-3 or TRBV12-4 to TRBJ2-1; D might be TRBD2 (6 bases). The CDR3 is made up of 18 amino acids. Trimming pared 5 bases from V and 3 bases from J, leaving 23 bases between. In DNA form, the CDR3 reads TGTGCCAGCAGTCCCGGGGACTCCTTACAATCTCTCTACAATGAGCAGTTCTTC. Translating gives CASSPGDSLQSLYNEQFF.

The sample holds many counts of this clonotype. The chain is built from TRBV7-9 and TRBJ2-1; 9 nucleotides align to TRBD1. The germline V gene encodes CDR1 SEHNR and CDR2 FQNEAQ (reference sequence). V dropped 6 bases and J dropped 6; count of bases not matched to a gene: 6. CDR3 length equals 14 residues. CDR3 residues: CASRPGQGPNEQFF. The CDR3 bases are TGTGCCAGCAGGCCGGGACAGGGACCCAATGAGCAGTTCTTC. Drawing the rest from reference TRBV7-9 and TRBJ2-1, the complete variable domain is DTGVSQNPRHKITKRGQNVTFRCDPISEHNRLYWYRQTLGQGPEFLTYFQNEAQLEKSRLLSDRFSAERPKGSFSTLEIQRTEQGDSAMYLCASRPGQGPNEQFFGPGTRLTVL.

V is TRBV28 and J is TRBJ2-7, with a possible D match to TRBD1 (5 bases). Germline V gives CDR1 MDHEN, CDR2 SYDVKM. The CDR3 sequence is 14 residues long. The ends were cut back, 2 bases at V and 2 bases at J, with 10 bases in the middle. CDR3 nucleotides: TGTGCCAGCAGTTTACCGAACAGGCCCTACGAGCAGTACTTC. As protein: CASSLPNRPYEQYF. The whole variable domain, filled in from reference TRBV28 and TRBJ2-7, reads DVKVTQSSRYLVKRTGEKVFLECVQDMDHENMFWYRQDPGLGLRLIYFSYDVKMKEKGDIPEGYSVSREKKERFSLILESASTNQTSMYLCASSLPNRPYEQYFGPGTRLTVT.

Comments on this clonotype: A much larger clone differs from this one at a single base, so this may be a read error. The chain is built from TRBV7-9 and TRBJ1-2, with 9 bases matching TRBD1. Germline CDR1 is SEHNR and CDR2 is FQNEAQ (reference sequence). J gave up 10 bases and V 4 bases, and 7 bases lay outside the gene matches. This CDR3 has 13 residues. Here the CDR3 reads CASSSTNRGPYTF. CDR3 nucleotide sequence: TGTGCCAGCAGCTCGACGAACAGGGGGCCCTACACCTTC.

For the CDR3, the DNA is TGTGCCAGCAGTCCGATGGGACAGGGGGTGAGCTATGGCTACACCTTC. This sequence encodes CASSPMGQGVSYGYTF. The chain recombines TRBV6-1 with TRBJ1-2, with 11 bases matching TRBD1. The CDR3 length is 16 residues. With V trimmed by 5 bases and J by 4 bases, 9 bases remained unmatched. CDR1 and CDR2 (germline): MNHNS, SASEGT.

This clonotype has only one observation. This rearrangement joins TRBV6-1 to TRBJ2-1, with a possible D match to TRBD1 (5 bases). The DNA end lines up better with TRBJ2-7; the J call may be wrong. Germline V gene data show CDR1 as MNHNS and CDR2 as SASEGT. The CDR3 spans 13 residues. The CDR3 DNA sequence: TGTGCCAGCATCCGTGGGGCCTACAATGAGCAGTACTTC. Its protein product is CASIRGAYNEQYF.

The gene calls are TRBV12-5 and TRBJ2-1; D unresolved. CDR3 length: 13 amino acids. Trimming stripped 7 bases from V and 5 bases from J, with 12 bases between. The V gene's germline CDR1 is LGHNT and CDR2 FRNRAP. In DNA, the CDR3 is TGTGCTAGTGCGCCGCCGGCGAACAATGAGCAGTTCTTC. Encoded protein: CASAPPANNEQFF.

The V gene is TRBV18, the J gene TRBJ2-7, with a weak D call TRBD1 (5 bases). Germline V gives CDR1 KGHSH, CDR2 LQKENI. There are 16 residues in the CDR3. The V gene lost 3 bases and the J gene lost 2 bases, with 17 bases spanning the gap. In nucleotides, the CDR3 is TGTGCCAGCTCACCCTACCAGGACATACTCCCCTACGAGCAGTACTTC. It encodes CASSPYQDILPYEQYF. Filled out from reference TRBV18 and TRBJ2-7, the complete variable domain reads NAGVMQNPRHLVRRRGQEARLRCSPMKGHSHVYWYRQLPEEGLKFMVYLQKENIIDESGMPKERFSAEFPKEGPSILRIQQVVRGDSAAYFCASSPYQDILPYEQYFGPGTRLTVT.

This chain links TRBV5-1 with TRBJ1-1; TRBD1 is a possible D gene (6 bases). V was pared by 6 bases and J by 6 bases, with 18 bases between. This CDR3 spans 14 amino acids. Germline CDR1 reads SGHRS; CDR2 reads YFSETQ. The CDR3 reads CASTDTGPPSEAFF. CDR3 nucleotide sequence: TGCGCCAGCACGGATACAGGGCCGCCGTCTGAAGCTTTCTTT.

The rearrangement joins TRBV7-3 to TRBJ2-2; TRBD1 or TRBD2 may be the D gene (5 bases each). CDR3 size: 15 residues. Per the germline V gene, CDR1 is SGHTA and CDR2 is FQGTGA. The V and J ends lost 5 bases and 4 bases respectively, with 14 bases between them. The CDR3 sequence: CASSRDAGTTGELFF. The CDR3 DNA sequence: TGTGCCAGCAGCCGGGACGCTGGGACCACCGGGGAGCTGTTTTTT.

This clonotype appeared a few times. V is TRBV6-5 and J is TRBJ2-7; the D gene is possibly TRBD1 (6 bases). The germline V and J ends were trimmed by 0 bases and 0 bases, with 15 bases remaining between them. The CDR3 contains 17 residues. Germline-derived CDR1 and CDR2 are MNHEY and SVGAGI. CDR3: CASSYSGNPQGSYEQYF. The CDR3 region has the DNA TGTGCCAGCAGTTACTCGGGGAATCCACAGGGCTCCTACGAGCAGTACTTC.

The V call is TRBV5-1, the J call TRBJ2-1, with D unresolved. The CDR3 length is 14 residues. CDR1 is SGHRS and CDR2 is YFSETQ in the germline V gene. V lost 0 bases, J lost 12 bases, and 16 bases lay in between. The CDR3 coding sequence is TGCGCCAGCAGCTTGGGAAGACCAGTCGACGGGCAGTTCTTC. This encodes CASSLGRPVDGQFF.

In its sample, this clonotype was seen a few times. V is TRBV20-1 and J is TRBJ2-5, with 7 positions matching TRBD2. With V trimmed by 5 bases and J by 3 bases, 6 bases remained unmatched. Germline CDR1 reads DFQATT; CDR2 reads SNEGSKA (reference sequence). The CDR3 is 13 residues long. The CDR3, as DNA: TGCAGTGCTTTAGCGGGTTTCAAAGAGACCCAGTACTTC. Translated, it gives CSALAGFKETQYF.

In its sample, this clonotype was seen a few times. The chain is built from TRBV20-1 and TRBJ2-1; D remains unclear. CDR3 size: 15 residues. Per the germline V gene, CDR1 is DFQATT and CDR2 is SNEGSKA (reference sequence). V lost 2 bases to trimming and J lost 0 bases, with 11 bases between them. For the CDR3, the DNA is TGCAGTGCTAGAAGTGTCCAGAGCTCCTACAATGAGCAGTTCTTC. This encodes CSARSVQSSYNEQFF.

V usage is TRBV9 and J usage is TRBJ2-7; the match to TRBD2 covers 16 bases. V gave up 0 bases and J gave up 5 bases; unmatched junction bases: 8. The CDR3 covers 18 residues. The germline CDR1 and CDR2 sequences are SGDLS and YYNGEE. The CDR3 DNA reads TGTGCCAGCAGCGTAGGGACCGGGACTAGCGGGGGGGCCAACGAGCAGTACTTC. Protein: CASSVGTGTSGGANEQYF.

The rearrangement uses TRBV20-1 and TRBJ2-7; 8 bases fit TRBD2. The germline CDR1 and CDR2 sequences are DFQATT and SNEGSKA (reference sequence). V lost 3 bases, J lost 4 bases, and 11 bases stayed unmatched. The CDR3 spans 15 residues. This CDR3 reads CSASLWAGGEYEQYF. CDR3 nucleotides: TGCAGTGCTAGTCTCTGGGCGGGGGGAGAATACGAGCAGTACTTC.

The gene calls are TRBV7-2 and TRBJ2-5, with D possibly being TRBD1 (6 bases). CDR3 size: 14 residues. From germline, CDR1 is SGHTA and CDR2 FQGNSA. The ends were cut back, 5 bases at V and 7 bases at J, with 17 bases in the middle. The CDR3 DNA is TGTGCCAGCAGCGCCAGGGGTGTGGAGGCGACCCAGTACTTC. Translation: CASSARGVEATQYF.

The J gene is TRBJ2-7, the V gene TRBV7-8; 7 positions agree with TRBD2. CDR1 and CDR2 from the germline V gene are SGHVS and FQNEAQ. This CDR3 comprises 14 residues. After removal of 5 bases from V and 7 bases from J, the junction contained 11 bases not matched to a gene. CDR3: CASSAREGNNEQYF. CDR3 DNA: TGTGCCAGCAGCGCCAGGGAGGGGAACAATGAGCAGTACTTC. Together with reference TRBV7-8 and TRBJ2-7, the CDR3 gives the full variable domain: GAGVSQSPRYKVAKRGQDVALRCDPISGHVSLFWYQQALGQGPEFLTYFQNEAQLDKSGLPSDRFFAERPEGSVSTLKIQRTQQEDSAVYLCASSAREGNNEQYFGPGTRLTVT.